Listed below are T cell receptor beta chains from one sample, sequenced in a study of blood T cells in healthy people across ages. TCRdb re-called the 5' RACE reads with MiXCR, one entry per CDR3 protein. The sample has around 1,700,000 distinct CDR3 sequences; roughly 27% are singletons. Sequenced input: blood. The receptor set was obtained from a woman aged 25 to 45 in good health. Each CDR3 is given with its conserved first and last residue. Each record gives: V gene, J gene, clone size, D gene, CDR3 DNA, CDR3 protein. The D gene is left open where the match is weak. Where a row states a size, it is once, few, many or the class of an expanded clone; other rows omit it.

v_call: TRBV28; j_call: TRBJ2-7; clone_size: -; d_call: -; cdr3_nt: TGTGCCAGCACCCTCCAAGCAGGCCTCTCCTACGAGCAGTACTTC; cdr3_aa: CASTLQAGLSYEQYF
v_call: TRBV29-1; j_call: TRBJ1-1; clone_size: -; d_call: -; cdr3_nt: TGCAGCGTTGATCGGGGAATCCGAGGAGCTTTCTTT; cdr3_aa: CSVDRGIRGAFF
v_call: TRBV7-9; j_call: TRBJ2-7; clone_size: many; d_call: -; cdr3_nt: TGTGCCAGCAGCTTGAGCGGACCCCCTTCCGAGCAGTACTTC; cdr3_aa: CASSLSGPPSEQYF
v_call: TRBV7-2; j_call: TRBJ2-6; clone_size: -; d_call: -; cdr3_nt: TGTGCCAGCAGCTTAGCGCTTTCTGGTGTCGCCGCCGGGGCCAACGTCCTGACTTTC; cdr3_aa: CASSLALSGVAAGANVLTF
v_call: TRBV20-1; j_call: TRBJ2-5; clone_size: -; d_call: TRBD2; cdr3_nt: TGCAGTGCAAACGGCGGGGGTTGGGAGACCCAGTACTTC; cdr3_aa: CSANGGGWETQYF
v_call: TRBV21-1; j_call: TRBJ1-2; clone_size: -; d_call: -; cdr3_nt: TGTGCCAGAGGACAGGGGGCGGCTAGCTATGGCTACACCTTC; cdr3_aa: CARGQGAASYGYTF
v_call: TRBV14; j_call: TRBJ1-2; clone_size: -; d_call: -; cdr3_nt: TGTGCCAGCAGCCCAGGAGGGAGGTTCGACTACACCTTC; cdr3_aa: CASSPGGRFDYTF
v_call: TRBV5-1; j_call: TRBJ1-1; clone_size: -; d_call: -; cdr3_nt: TGCGCCAGCAGCTCCCCCGGATCTATGAACACTGAAGCTTTCTTT; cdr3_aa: CASSSPGSMNTEAFF
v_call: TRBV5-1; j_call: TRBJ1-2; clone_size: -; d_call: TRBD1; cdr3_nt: TGCGCCAGCAGCGGGGGACAGGGACAGTATGGCTACACCTTC; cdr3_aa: CASSGGQGQYGYTF
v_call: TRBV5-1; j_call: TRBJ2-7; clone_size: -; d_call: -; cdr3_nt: TGCGCCAGCAGCTGCTACCAGCAGGGCCTCTACGAGCAGTACTTC; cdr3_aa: CASSCYQQGLYEQYF
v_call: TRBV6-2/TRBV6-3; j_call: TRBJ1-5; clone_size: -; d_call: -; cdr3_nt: TGTGCCAGCAGTTTTGGATTAGACCAGCCCCAGCATTTT; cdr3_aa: CASSFGLDQPQHF
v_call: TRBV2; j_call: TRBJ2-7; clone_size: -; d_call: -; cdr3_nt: TGTGCCAGCAACCTCCTCTCCTACAATGAGCAGTACTTC; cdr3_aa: CASNLLSYNEQYF
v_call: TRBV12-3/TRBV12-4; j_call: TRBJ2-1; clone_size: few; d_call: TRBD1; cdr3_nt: TGTGCCAGCAGTTTATTCGGGACAGGGGTCAATGAGCAGTTCTTC; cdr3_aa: CASSLFGTGVNEQFF
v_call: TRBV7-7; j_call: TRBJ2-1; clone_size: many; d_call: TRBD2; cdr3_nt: TGTGCCAGCAGCTCAGGACTAGCGGGATGGAATGAGCAGTTCTTC; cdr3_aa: CASSSGLAGWNEQFF
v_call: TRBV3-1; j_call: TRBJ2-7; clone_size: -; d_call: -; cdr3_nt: TGTGCCACCGGGGGATTCCCCTACGAGCAGTACTTC; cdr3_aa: CATGGFPYEQYF
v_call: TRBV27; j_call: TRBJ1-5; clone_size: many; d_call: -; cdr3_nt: TGTGCCAGCAGCTCAAGTACGAGCAATCAGCCCCAGCATTTT; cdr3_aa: CASSSSTSNQPQHF
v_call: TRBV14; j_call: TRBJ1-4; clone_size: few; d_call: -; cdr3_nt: TGTGCCAGCAGCCAACCGGGTCAAAATGAAAAACTGTTTTTT; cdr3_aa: CASSQPGQNEKLFF
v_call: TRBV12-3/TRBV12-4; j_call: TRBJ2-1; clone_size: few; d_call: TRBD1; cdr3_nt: TGTGCCAGCACCTCAAGGACAGGACGCTACAATGAGCAGTTCTTC; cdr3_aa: CASTSRTGRYNEQFF
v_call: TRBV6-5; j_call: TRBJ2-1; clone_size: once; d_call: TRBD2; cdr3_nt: TGTGCCAGCAGTTACTCTTGGGCGGGAGCGGGTAGGGATGAGCAGTTCTTC; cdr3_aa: CASSYSWAGAGRDEQFF
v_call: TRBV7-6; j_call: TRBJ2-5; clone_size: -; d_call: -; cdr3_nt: TGTGCCAGCAGAATAGACGGGATGGGGGAGACCCAGTACTTC; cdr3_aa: CASRIDGMGETQYF
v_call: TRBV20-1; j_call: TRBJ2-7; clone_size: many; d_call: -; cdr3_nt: TGCAGTGCTAGAGACCCCATCAGGGGCCCCTCCTACGAGCAGTACTTC; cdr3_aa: CSARDPIRGPSYEQYF
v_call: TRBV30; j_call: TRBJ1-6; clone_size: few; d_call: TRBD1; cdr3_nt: TGTGCCTGGAGGCGACAGGGGATGAGTTCACCCCTCCACTTT; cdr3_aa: CAWRRQGMSSPLHF
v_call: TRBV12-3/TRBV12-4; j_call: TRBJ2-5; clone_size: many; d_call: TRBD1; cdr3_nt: TGTGCCAGCAGTCCGGGACAGGGAGGGACCCAGTACTTC; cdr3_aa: CASSPGQGGTQYF
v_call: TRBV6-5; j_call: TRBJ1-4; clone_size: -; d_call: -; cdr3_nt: TGTGCCAGCAGTTCGGGACGGGGAGGGGAAAAACTGTTTTTT; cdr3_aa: CASSSGRGGEKLFF
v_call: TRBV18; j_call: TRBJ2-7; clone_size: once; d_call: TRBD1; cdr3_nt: TGTGCCAGCTCAGCCGGACAGGGGGTGTATTACGAGCAGTACTTC; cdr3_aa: CASSAGQGVYYEQYF
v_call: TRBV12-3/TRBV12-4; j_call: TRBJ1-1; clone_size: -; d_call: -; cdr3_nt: TGTGCCAGCAGTCATCGGACGGGAGCTTTCTTT; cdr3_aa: CASSHRTGAFF
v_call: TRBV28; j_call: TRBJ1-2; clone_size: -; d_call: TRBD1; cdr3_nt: TGTGCCAGCAGGCGATCGGACAGGGTAGATGGCTGCACCTTC; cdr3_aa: CASRRSDRVDGCTF
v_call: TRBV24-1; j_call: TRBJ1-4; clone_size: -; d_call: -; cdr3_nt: TGTGCCACCAGTGCAGCAGATGCAACTAATGAAAAACTGTTTTTT; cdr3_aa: CATSAADATNEKLFF
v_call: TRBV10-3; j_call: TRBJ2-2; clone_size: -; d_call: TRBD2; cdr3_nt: TGTACCATCAGTGAGTCGGGAGGGACCGGTGAGCTGTTTTTT; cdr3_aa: CTISESGGTGELFF
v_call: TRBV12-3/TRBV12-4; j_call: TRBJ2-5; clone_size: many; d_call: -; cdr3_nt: TGTGCCAGCAGCTACGTACGTCTTATAGTGATACAAGAGACCCAGTACTTC; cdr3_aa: CASSYVRLIVIQETQYF
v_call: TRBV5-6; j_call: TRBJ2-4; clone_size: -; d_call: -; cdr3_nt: TGTGCCAGCAGCTTGGCGAGCTCGTCGGACTTC; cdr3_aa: CASSLASSSDF
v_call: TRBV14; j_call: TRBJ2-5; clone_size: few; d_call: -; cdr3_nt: TGTGCCAGCAACCGGGTCTTAGAAGAGACCCAGTACTTC; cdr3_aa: CASNRVLEETQYF
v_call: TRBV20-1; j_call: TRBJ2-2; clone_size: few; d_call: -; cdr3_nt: TGCAGTGCTAGGGGGATGATGAGGGGGGAGCTGTTTTTT; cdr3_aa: CSARGMMRGELFF
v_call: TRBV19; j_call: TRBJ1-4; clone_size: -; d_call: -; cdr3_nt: TGTGCCAGCAAAAGCAGGGCCCTGACAACTAATGAAAAACTGTTTTTT; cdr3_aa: CASKSRALTTNEKLFF
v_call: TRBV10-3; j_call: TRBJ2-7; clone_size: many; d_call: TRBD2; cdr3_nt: TGTGCCATCGGACTAGCGGGAGCTCGGGAGCAGTACTTC; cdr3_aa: CAIGLAGAREQYF
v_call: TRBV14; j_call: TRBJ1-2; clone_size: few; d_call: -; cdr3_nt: TGTGCCAGCAGCCAAGGTTACAGGAAAGATGGCTACACCTTC; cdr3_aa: CASSQGYRKDGYTF
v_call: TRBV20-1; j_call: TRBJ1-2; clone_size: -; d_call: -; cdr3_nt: TGCAGTGCCCCACAGGGTAACGGCTACACCTTC; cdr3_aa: CSAPQGNGYTF
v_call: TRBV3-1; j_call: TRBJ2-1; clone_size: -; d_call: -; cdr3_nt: TGTGCCAGCAGCCAAGTAAGCGGGTTCTACAATGAGCAGTTCTTC; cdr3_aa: CASSQVSGFYNEQFF
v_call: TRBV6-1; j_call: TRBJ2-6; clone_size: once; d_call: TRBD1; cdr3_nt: TGTGCCAGCAGTCCGGGACAGCGTCTATCTGGGGCCAACGTCCTGACTTTC; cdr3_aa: CASSPGQRLSGANVLTF
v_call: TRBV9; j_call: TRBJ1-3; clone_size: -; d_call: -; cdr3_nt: TGTGCCAGCAGCGTAGCTACAGCGGGAAGCACCATATATTTT; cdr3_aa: CASSVATAGSTIYF
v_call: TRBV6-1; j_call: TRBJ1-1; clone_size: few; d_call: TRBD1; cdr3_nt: TGTGCCAGCCGCCGCCGACAGGGCATCACTGAAGCTTTCTTT; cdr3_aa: CASRRRQGITEAFF
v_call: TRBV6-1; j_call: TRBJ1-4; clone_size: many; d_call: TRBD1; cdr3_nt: TGTGCCAGCAGCCACGCGGACAGGTCTCTCCCACCGGAAAAACTGTTTTTT; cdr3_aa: CASSHADRSLPPEKLFF
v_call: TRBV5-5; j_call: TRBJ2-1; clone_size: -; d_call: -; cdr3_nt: TGTGCCAGCAGCTTCACGGCCGGGGCAGTAGACAATGAGCAGTTCTTC; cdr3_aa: CASSFTAGAVDNEQFF
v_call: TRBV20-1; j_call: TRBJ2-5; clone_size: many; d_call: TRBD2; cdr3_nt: TGCAGTGCTAGAGATTGGGAGGGTGGGCAGCAAGAGACCCAGTACTTC; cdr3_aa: CSARDWEGGQQETQYF
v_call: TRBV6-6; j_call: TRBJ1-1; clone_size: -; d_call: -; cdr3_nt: TGTGCCAGCAGTTACTCGAGCGGGCCGCGAGGCACTGAAGCTTTCTTT; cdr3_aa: CASSYSSGPRGTEAFF
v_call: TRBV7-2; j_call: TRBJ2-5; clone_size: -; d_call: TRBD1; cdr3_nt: TGTGTCAGCAGTGAGGGGGCGCGAGAGACCCAGTACTTC; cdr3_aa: CVSSEGARETQYF
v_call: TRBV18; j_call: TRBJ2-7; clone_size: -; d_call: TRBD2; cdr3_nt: TGTGCCAGCTCACCACCGGGGTTGAGCGGGGGGGCCGAGCAGTACTTC; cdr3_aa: CASSPPGLSGGAEQYF
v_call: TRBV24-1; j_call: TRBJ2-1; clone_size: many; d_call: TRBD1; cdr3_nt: TGTGCCACCAGTGAACGGACAGGGGATGAGCAGTTCTTC; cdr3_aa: CATSERTGDEQFF
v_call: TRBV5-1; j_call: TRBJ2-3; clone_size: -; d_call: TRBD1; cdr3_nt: TGCGCCAGCAGCTTGGGGCAGGGGGCGCAAGGTACGCAGTATTTT; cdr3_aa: CASSLGQGAQGTQYF
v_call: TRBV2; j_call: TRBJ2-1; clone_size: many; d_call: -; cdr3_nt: TGTGCCAGCAGTGAAAACCCCACTAGGGTTGTGGATGGTGAGCAGTTCTTC; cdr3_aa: CASSENPTRVVDGEQFF
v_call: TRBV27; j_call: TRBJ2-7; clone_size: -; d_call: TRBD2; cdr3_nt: TGTGCCAGCAGTTCGCTGAGCGGGAGCCCCCCCAACGAGCAGTACTTC; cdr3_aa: CASSSLSGSPPNEQYF
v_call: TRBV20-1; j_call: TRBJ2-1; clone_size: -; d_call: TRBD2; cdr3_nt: TGCAGTGCTAGGGGGACTAGCGGGAGGGGCGATGAGCAGTTCTTC; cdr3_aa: CSARGTSGRGDEQFF
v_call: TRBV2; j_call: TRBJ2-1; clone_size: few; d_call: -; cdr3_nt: TGTGCCAGCAGTGAAAGAACGGGGGCCTCCTACAATGAGCAGTTCTTC; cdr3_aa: CASSERTGASYNEQFF
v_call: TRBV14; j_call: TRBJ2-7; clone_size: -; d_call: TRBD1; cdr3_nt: TGTGCCGGCAGCCCCTTGGGGACAGAGGACTACGAGCAGTACTTC; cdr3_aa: CAGSPLGTEDYEQYF
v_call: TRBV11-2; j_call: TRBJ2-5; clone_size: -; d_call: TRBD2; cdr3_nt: TGTGCCAGCAGCTCAGGCAGCGGGGCCGACCTGTCGGAGACCCAGTACTTC; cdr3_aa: CASSSGSGADLSETQYF
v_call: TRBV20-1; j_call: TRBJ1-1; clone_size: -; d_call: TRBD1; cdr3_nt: TGCAGTGCTACCTCCCGGGACAGGGACGACACTGAAGCTTTCTTT; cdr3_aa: CSATSRDRDDTEAFF
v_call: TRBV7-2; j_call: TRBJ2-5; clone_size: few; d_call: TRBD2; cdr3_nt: TGTGCCAGCACGGGGACTAGCGGGACACAAGAGACCCAGTACTTC; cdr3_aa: CASTGTSGTQETQYF
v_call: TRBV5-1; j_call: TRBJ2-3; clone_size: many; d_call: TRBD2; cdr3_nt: TGCGCCAGCAGTTTAACTAGCGGGGCAGCGGATACGCAGTATTTT; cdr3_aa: CASSLTSGAADTQYF
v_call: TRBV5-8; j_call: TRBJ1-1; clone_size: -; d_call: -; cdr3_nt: TGTGCCAGCAGCCCAATTTCCGGACTCCTGAACACTGAAGCTTTCTTT; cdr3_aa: CASSPISGLLNTEAFF
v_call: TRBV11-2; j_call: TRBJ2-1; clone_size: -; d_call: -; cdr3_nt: TGTGCCAGCAGCTTAGAGGCACTCCCGGGGCAGGAGCAGTTCTTC; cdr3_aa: CASSLEALPGQEQFF